The clone carrying this T cell receptor (beta chain) has at least ten counts. The antigen is unknown. This sample was taken from a study of T-cell reconstitution after alpha-beta-depleted transplantation in children. J was trimmed by 2 bases and V by 5 bases; bases with no gene match: 7. Germline V gives CDR1 SEHNR, CDR2 FQNEAQ (reference sequence). This CDR3 has 15 amino acids. Study-wide results and caveats: Expanded graft clones, several hundred of them, were reportedly the source of alpha-beta T cells about two months after transplant.

Unique molecular identifiers tagged the TCRbeta library. TCRdb re-derived calls from the PCR reads in MiXCR, one entry per CDR3 protein. The sample holds roughly 100,000 distinct CDR3 sequences; under 7% are singletons and the top ten take roughly 6.1%. The TCR originated in a female patient aged 2-15 years who had a stem cell transplant for Fanconi anemia, so the T cells may come from the graft donor. V usage is TRBV7-9 and J usage is TRBJ2-7; 9 nucleotides match TRBD2. The material sequenced was PBMCs, mostly from graft donor cells, taken 60 days after TCRalphabeta/CD19-depleted stem cell transplant. The CDR3 DNA sequence: TGTGCCAGCAGCCCCTTAGCGGGAGCCCCCTACGAGCAGTACTTC. This gives the protein CASSPLAGAPYEQYF.